This record covers a single TCR beta chain. The entry originates in a study of shared clonotypes between healthy human individuals. J gave up 11 bases and V 2 bases, and 3 bases lay outside the gene matches. From germline, CDR1 is SGHVS and CDR2 FQNEAQ. CDR3 length: 12 residues. Using immunoSEQ multiplex PCR, the repertoire was profiled, and TCRdb retains in-frame clones only, with some absent. The sample records about 1.5 million clones, about 98% being singletons. This sequence originates from a man aged 25-45 years in good health. Input material: naive CD4+ T cells sorted from blood. Documented subset: CD45RA+ positively selected. V and J are TRBV7-8 and TRBJ1-5; the match to TRBD1 covers 7 bases. The CDR3 protein is CASSLRGGSQHF. In DNA, the CDR3 is TGTGCCAGCAGCTTAAGAGGGGGCTCCCAGCATTTT.